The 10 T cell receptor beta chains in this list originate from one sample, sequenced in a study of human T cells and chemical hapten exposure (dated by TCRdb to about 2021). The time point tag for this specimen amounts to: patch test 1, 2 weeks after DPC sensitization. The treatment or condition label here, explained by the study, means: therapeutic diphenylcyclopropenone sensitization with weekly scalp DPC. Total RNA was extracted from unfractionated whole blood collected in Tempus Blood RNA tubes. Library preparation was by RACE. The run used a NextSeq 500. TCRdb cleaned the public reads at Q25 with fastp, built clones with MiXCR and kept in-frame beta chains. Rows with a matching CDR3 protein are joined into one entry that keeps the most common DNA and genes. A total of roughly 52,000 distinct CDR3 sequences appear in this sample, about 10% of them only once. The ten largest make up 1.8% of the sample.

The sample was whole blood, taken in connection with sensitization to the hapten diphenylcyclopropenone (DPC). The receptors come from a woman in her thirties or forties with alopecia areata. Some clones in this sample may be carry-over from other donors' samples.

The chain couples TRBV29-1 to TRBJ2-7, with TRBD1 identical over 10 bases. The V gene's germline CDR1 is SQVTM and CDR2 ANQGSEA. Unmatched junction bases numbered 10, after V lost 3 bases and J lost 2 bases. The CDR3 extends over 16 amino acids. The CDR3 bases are TGCAGCGTTGACGGCGGGGACAGGGGAATGCCCTACGAGCAGTACTTC. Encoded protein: CSVDGGDRGMPYEQYF.

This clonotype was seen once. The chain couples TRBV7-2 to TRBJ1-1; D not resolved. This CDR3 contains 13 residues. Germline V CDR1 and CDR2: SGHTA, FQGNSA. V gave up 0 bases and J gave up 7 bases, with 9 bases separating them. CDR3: CASSLARTDEAFF. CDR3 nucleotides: TGTGCCAGCAGCTTAGCCCGCACAGATGAAGCTTTCTTT.

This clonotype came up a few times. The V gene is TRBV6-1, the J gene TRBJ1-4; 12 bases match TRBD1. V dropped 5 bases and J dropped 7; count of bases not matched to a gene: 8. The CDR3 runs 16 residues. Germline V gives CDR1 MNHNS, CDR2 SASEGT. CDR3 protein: CASSPGTGGRTEKLFF. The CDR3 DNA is TGTGCCAGCAGTCCCGGGACAGGGGGCCGGACTGAAAAACTGTTTTTT.

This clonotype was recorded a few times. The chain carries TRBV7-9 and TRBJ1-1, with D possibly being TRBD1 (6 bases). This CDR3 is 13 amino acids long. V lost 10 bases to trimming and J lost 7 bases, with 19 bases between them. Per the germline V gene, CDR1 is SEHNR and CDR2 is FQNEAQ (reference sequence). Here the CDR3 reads CAIRKQGGGEAFF. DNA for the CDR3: TGTGCCATCCGAAAACAGGGCGGGGGTGAAGCTTTCTTT.

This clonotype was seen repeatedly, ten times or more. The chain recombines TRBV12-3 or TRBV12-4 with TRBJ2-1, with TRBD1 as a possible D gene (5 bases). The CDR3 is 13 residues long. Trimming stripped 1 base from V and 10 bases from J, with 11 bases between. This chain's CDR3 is CASSLGQGSEQFF. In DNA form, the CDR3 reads TGTGCCAGCAGTTTAGGTCAGGGTTCCGAGCAGTTCTTC.

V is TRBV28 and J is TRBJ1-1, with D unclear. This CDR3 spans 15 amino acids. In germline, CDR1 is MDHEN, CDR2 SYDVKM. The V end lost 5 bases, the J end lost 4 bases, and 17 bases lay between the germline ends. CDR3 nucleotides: TGTGCCAGCAGTACGAATCGGAGGCGGGGCACTGAAGCTTTCTTT. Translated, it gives CASSTNRRRGTEAFF.

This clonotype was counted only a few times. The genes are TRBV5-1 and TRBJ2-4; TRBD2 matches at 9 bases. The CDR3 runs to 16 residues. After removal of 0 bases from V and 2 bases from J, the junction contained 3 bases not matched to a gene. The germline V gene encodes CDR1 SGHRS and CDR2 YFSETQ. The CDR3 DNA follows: TGCGCCAGCAGCTTGGGGCGGGAGGGCCCCAAAAACATTCAGTACTTC. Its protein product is CASSLGREGPKNIQYF.

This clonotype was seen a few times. CDR3 sequence: CASSITGRGNSPLHF. Here the CDR3 DNA reads TGTGCCAGCAGCATAACAGGGAGGGGGAATTCACCCCTCCACTTT. This chain uses TRBV11-2 with TRBJ1-6; possible D gene TRBD1, 6 bases. This CDR3 is built from 15 residues. Looked up from germline, CDR1 is SGHAT and CDR2 is FQNNGV. V dropped 5 bases and J dropped 7 bases, with 15 bases sitting between them.

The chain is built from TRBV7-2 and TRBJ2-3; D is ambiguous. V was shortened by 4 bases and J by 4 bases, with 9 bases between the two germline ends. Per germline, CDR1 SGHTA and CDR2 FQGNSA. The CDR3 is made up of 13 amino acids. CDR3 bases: TGTGCCAGCAGCTCAAAGGGCGCAGATACGCAGTATTTT. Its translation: CASSSKGADTQYF.

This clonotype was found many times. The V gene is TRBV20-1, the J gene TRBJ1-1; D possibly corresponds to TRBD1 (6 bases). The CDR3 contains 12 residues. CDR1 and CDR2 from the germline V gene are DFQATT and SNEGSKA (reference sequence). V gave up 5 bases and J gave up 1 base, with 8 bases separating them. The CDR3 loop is CSAGQTNTEAFF. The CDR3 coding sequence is TGCAGTGCTGGACAGACGAACACTGAAGCTTTCTTT.